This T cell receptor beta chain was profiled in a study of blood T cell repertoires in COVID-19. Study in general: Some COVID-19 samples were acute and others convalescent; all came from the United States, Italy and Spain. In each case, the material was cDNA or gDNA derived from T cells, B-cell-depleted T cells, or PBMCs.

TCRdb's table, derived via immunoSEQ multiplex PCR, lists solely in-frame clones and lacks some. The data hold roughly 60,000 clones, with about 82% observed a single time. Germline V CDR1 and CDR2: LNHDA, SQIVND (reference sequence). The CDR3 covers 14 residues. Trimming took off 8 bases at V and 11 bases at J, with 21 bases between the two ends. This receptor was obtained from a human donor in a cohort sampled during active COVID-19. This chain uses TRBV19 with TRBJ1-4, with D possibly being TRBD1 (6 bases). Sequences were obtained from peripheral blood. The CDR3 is CASGPGAASKKLFF. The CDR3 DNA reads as TGTGCCAGTGGCCCAGGGGCAGCTAGTAAGAAACTGTTTTTT.